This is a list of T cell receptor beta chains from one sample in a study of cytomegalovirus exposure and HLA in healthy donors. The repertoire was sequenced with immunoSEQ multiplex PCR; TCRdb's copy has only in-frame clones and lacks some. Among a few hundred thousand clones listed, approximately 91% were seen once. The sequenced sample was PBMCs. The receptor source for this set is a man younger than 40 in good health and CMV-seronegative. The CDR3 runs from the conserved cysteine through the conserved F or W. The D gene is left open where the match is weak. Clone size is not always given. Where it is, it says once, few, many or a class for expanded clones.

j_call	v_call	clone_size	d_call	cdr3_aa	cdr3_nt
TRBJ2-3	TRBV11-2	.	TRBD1	CASSLASQGLTDTQYF	TGTGCCAGCAGCTTAGCTTCACAGGGGTTGACAGATACGCAGTATTTT
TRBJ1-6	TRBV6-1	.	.	CASSDLGTQLFYNSPLHF	TGTGCCAGCAGTGACCTTGGGACACAACTCTTTTATAATTCACCCCTCCACTTT
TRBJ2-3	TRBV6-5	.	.	CATRGTRTDTQYF	TGTGCCACCCGGGGGACCCGCACAGATACGCAGTATTTT
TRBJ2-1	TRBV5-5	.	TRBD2	CASSLVLAEYNEQFF	TGTGCCAGCAGCTTGGTGCTAGCGGAATACAATGAGCAGTTCTTC
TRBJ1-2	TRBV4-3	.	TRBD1	CASSRITGDPDGYTF	TGCGCCAGCAGCCGCATTACAGGGGATCCCGATGGCTACACCTTC
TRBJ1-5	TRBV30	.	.	CAWSVQSNQPQHF	TGTGCCTGGAGTGTACAAAGCAATCAGCCCCAGCATTTT
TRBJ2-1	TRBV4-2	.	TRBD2	CASSRTETSVSYNEQFF	TGTGCCAGCAGCCGGACCGAGACTAGCGTATCCTACAATGAGCAGTTCTTC
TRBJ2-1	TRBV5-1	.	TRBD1	CASSPWTGLNNEQFF	TGCGCCAGCAGCCCTTGGACAGGACTCAACAATGAGCAGTTCTTC
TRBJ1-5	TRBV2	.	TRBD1	CASRRRQGAQPQHF	TGTGCCAGCAGGCGCCGACAGGGTGCTCAGCCCCAGCATTTT
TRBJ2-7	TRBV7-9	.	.	CASSTQGLMGEQYF	TGTGCCAGCAGCACGCAGGGGCTAATGGGCGAGCAGTACTTC
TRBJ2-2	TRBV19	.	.	CASSIASGTGELFF	TGTGCCAGTAGTATAGCAAGCGGGACCGGGGAGCTGTTTTTT
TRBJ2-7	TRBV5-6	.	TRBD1	CASSLFSGQGGLYEQYF	TGTGCCAGCAGCTTGTTTTCGGGACAGGGGGGGTTATACGAGCAGTACTTC
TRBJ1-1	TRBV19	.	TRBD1	CASSSRTGRTEAFF	TGTGCCAGTAGTTCGCGGACAGGGCGGACTGAAGCTTTCTTT
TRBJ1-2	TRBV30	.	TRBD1	CAWDRTWTGIVNYGYTF	TGTGCCTGGGATAGAACTTGGACAGGAATCGTTAACTATGGCTACACCTTC
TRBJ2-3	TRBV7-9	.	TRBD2	CASSPGLVAATQYF	TGTGCCAGCAGCCCCGGACTAGTGGCCGCTACGCAGTATTTT
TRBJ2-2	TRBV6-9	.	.	CASSYYIGKSTGELFF	TGTGCCAGCAGTTATTATATCGGGAAATCGACCGGGGAGCTGTTTTTT
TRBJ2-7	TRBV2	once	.	CASSADRNYEQYF	TGTGCCAGCAGCGCTGACAGAAACTACGAGCAGTACTTC
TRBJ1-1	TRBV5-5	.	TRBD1	CASNIRTGFRATEAFF	TGTGCCAGCAACATCCGGACAGGGTTTCGTGCCACTGAAGCTTTCTTT
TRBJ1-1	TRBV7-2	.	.	CASSLGSGQLNTEAFF	TGTGCCAGCAGCTTAGGATCGGGTCAGTTGAACACTGAAGCTTTCTTT
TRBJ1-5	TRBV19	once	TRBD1	CASSPPRGDRAENQPQHF	TGTGCCAGTAGTCCTCCCCGGGGGGACAGGGCGGAGAATCAGCCCCAGCATTTT
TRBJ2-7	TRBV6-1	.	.	CASSETRNYEQYF	TGTGCCAGCAGTGAAACCAGGAACTACGAGCAGTACTTC
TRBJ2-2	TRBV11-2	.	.	CASSRGTGELFF	TGTGCCAGCAGTAGGGGGACCGGGGAGCTGTTTTTT
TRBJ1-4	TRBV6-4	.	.	CASRVRGGRGNEKLFF	TGTGCCAGCAGGGTAAGAGGAGGAAGAGGGAATGAAAAACTGTTTTTT
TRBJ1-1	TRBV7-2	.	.	CASSLVYTGNTEAFF	TGTGCCAGCAGCTTAGTTTACACGGGGAACACTGAAGCTTTCTTT
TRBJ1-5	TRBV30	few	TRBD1	CAWSPTGSGQPQHF	TGTGCCTGGAGTCCGACAGGGAGCGGTCAGCCCCAGCATTTT
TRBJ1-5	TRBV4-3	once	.	CASSHNREQPQHF	TGCGCCAGCAGCCACAACAGGGAGCAGCCCCAGCATTTT
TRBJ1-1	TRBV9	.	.	CASSVGSGGNTEAFF	TGTGCCAGCAGCGTAGGTTCGGGGGGGAACACTGAAGCTTTCTTT
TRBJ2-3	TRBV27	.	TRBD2	CASSLSPSGRFTDTQYF	TGTGCCAGCAGTTTATCCCCTAGCGGGAGATTCACAGATACGCAGTATTTT
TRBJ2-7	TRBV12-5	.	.	CASGKWGRNGEQYF	TGTGCTAGTGGAAAGTGGGGCCGGAACGGGGAGCAGTACTTC
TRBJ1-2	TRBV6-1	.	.	CASTHSSGESGYTF	TGTGCCAGCACTCACTCCTCAGGGGAAAGCGGCTACACCTTC
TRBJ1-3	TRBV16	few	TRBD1	CASSPDRGHTIYF	TGTGCCAGCAGCCCGGACAGGGGGCACACCATATATTTT
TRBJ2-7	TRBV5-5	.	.	CASSLVGGDVAYEQYF	TGTGCCAGCAGCCTCGTGGGGGGAGATGTCGCCTACGAGCAGTACTTC
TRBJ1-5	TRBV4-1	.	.	CASSPAPSDSNQPQHF	TGCGCCAGCAGCCCCGCGCCGTCTGATAGCAATCAGCCCCAGCATTTT
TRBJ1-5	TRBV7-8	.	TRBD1	CASSPRGQVGQPQHF	TGTGCCAGCAGCCCAAGGGGACAGGTCGGGCAGCCCCAGCATTTT
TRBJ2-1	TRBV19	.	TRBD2	CASSIRLAPAYNEQFF	TGTGCCAGTAGTATACGACTAGCACCGGCCTACAATGAGCAGTTCTTC
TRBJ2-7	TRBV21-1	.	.	CASSPNPGKGRYEQYF	TGTGCCAGCAGCCCCAACCCGGGAAAAGGGCGATACGAGCAGTACTTC
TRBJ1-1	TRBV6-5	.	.	CASSYTPRTASGEAFF	TGTGCCAGCAGTTATACCCCCAGGACTGCCTCGGGTGAAGCTTTCTTT
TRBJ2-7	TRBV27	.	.	CASSLHNRNYEQYF	TGTGCCAGCAGTTTACACAACAGAAACTACGAGCAGTACTTC
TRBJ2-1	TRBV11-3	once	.	CASSSAESSYNEQFF	TGTGCCAGCAGCTCTGCGGAGAGCTCCTACAATGAGCAGTTCTTC
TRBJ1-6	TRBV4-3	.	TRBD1	CASSRTGENSPLHF	TGCGCCAGCAGCCGGACAGGGGAAAATTCACCCCTCCACTTT
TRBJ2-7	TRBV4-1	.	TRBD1	CASSQGPTGVGYEQYF	TGCGCCAGCAGCCAGGGGCCGACAGGGGTCGGCTACGAGCAGTACTTC
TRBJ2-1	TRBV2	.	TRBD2	CASRRLAGLMTVSQYNEQFF	TGTGCCAGCAGACGACTAGCGGGGTTGATGACGGTGTCCCAGTACAATGAGCAGTTCTTC
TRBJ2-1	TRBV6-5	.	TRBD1	CASSYDRGAYNEQFF	TGTGCCAGCAGTTATGACAGGGGAGCGTACAATGAGCAGTTCTTC
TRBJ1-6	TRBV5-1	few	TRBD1	CASSEYRGGNSPLHF	TGCGCCAGCAGCGAATACAGGGGAGGTAATTCACCCCTCCACTTT